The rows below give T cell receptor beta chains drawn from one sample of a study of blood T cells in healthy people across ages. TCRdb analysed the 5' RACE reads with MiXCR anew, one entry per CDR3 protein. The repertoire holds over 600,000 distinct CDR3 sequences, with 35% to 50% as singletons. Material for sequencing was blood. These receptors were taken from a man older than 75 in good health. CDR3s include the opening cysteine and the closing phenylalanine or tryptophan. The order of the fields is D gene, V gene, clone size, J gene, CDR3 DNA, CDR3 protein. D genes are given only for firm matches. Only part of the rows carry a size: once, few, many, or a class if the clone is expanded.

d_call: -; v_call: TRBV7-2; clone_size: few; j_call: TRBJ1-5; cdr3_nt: TGTGCCAGCAGCGGCGGGAGGGAAGGAAGTCAGCCCCAGCATTTT; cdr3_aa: CASSGGREGSQPQHF
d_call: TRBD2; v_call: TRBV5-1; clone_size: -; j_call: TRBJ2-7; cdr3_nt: TGCGCCAGCAGCTTGTCCAGTGGCGGGAGCTCCTACGAGCAGTACTTC; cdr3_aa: CASSLSSGGSSYEQYF
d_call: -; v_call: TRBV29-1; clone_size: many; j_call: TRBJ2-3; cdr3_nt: TGCAGCGTTGAACCCACAAGGGGGAGGAGCACAGATACGCAGTATTTT; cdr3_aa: CSVEPTRGRSTDTQYF
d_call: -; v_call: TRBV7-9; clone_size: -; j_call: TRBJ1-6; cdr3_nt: TGTGCCAGCAGCGTAGAGACGATTAATTCACCCCTCCACTTT; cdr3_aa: CASSVETINSPLHF
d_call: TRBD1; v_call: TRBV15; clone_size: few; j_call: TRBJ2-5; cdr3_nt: TGTGCCACCGGGTTTGGCAGGGGGCCTCCCGAGACCCAGTACTTC; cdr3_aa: CATGFGRGPPETQYF
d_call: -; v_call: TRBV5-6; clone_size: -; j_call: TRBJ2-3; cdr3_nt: TGTGCCAGCAGCTCCAAGGACGGAAGCACAGATACGCAGTATTTT; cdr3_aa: CASSSKDGSTDTQYF
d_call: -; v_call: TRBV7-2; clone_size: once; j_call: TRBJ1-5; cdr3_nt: TGTGCCAGCAGTTTAGTATCGGCGTCAGGGAGCAATCAGCCCCAGCATTTT; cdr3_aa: CASSLVSASGSNQPQHF
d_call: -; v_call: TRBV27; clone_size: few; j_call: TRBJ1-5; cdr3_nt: TGTGCCAGCAGTTTAATCTGGGATCAGCCCCAGCATTTT; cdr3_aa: CASSLIWDQPQHF
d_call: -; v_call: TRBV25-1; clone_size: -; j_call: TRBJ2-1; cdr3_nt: TGTGCCAGCAGTGACCTAGGAGGACCCTCGGATGAGCAGTTCTTC; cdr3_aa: CASSDLGGPSDEQFF
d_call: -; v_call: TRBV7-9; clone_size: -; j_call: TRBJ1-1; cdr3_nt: TGTGCCAGCAGCCTCCCCGGGACACCAAACACTGAAGCTTTCTTT; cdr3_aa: CASSLPGTPNTEAFF
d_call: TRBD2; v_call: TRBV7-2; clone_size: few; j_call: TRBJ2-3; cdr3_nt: TGTGCCAGCAGCTTATCCAGCGGGAGTGCAGATACGCAGTATTTT; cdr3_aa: CASSLSSGSADTQYF
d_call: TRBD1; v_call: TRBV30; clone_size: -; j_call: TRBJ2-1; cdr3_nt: TGTGCCTGGAGTGTAGGGGACAGGGGTAATGAGCAGTTCTTC; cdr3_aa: CAWSVGDRGNEQFF
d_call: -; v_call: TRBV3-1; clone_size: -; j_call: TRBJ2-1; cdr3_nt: TGTGCCAGCAGCCAAGTCCAAGGGAATGAGCAGTTCTTC; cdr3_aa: CASSQVQGNEQFF
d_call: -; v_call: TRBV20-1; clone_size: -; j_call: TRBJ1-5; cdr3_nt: TGCAGTGCTAGGGGGGTAATCGGCAATCAGCCCCAGCATTTT; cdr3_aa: CSARGVIGNQPQHF
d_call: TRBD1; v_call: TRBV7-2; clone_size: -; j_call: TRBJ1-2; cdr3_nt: TGTGCCAGCAGCTCCGCCCGATCCACAGGGGATGGGATCCGGGGCTACACCTTC; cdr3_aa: CASSSARSTGDGIRGYTF
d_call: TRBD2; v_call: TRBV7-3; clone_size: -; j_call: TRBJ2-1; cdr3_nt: TGTGCCAGCAGCTACACTAGCGGGGGCAACAATGAGCAGTTCTTC; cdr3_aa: CASSYTSGGNNEQFF
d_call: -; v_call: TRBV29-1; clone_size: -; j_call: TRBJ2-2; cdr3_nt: TGCAGCGTTGGTCCAGACACCGGGGAGCTGTTTTTT; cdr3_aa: CSVGPDTGELFF
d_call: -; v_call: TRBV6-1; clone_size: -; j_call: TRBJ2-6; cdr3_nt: TGTGCCAGCAGACAACAGGGTCCCGGGGCCAACGTCCTGACTTTC; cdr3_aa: CASRQQGPGANVLTF
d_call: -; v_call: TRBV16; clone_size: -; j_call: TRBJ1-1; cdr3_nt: TGTGCCAGCAGCCAATGGGCAGGGGTGAACACTGAAGCTTTCTTT; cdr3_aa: CASSQWAGVNTEAFF
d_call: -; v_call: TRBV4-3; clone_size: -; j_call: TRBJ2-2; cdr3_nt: TGCGCCAGCAGCCAAGATATAAACACCGGGGAGCTGTTTTTT; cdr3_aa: CASSQDINTGELFF
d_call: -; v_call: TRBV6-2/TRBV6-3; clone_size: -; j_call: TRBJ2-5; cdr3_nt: TGTGCCAGCAGTTACGGGGTGGTAGGAGAGACCCAGTACTTC; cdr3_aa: CASSYGVVGETQYF
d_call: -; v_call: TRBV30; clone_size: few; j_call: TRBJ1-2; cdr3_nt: TGTGCCTGGACAGGGTCGATCGGCTACACCTTC; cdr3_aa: CAWTGSIGYTF
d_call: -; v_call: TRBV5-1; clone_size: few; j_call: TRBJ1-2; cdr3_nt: TGCGCCAGCAGCTTGGAGCCGGGACCCTATGGCTACACCTTC; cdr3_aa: CASSLEPGPYGYTF
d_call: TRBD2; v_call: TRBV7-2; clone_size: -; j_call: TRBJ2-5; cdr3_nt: TGTGCCAGCAGCCTTAGCGGGGGGTCCCCAGAGACCCAGTACTTC; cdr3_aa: CASSLSGGSPETQYF
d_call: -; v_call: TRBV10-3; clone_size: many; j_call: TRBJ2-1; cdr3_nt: TGTGCCATCAGGGGACCCAGCGGGAATGAGCAGTTCTTC; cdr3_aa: CAIRGPSGNEQFF
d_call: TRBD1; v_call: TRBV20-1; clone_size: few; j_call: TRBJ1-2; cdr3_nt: TGCAGTGCTGGAGGGACAGGGGGCCATGGCTACACCTTC; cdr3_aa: CSAGGTGGHGYTF
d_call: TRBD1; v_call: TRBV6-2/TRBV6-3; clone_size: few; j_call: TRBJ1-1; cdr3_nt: TGTGCCAGCGGTATTCGACAGGGAAGGAACACTGAAGCTTTCTTT; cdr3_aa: CASGIRQGRNTEAFF
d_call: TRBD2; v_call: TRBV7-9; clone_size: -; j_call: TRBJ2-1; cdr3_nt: TGTGCCAGCAGCTTAAGGATGGGGCTAGCGGGAGATAATGAGCAGTTCTTC; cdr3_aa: CASSLRMGLAGDNEQFF
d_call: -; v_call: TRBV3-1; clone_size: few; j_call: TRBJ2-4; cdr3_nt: TGTGCCAGCACCCTTGGCCAGGGTAGGAACATTCAGTACTTC; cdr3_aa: CASTLGQGRNIQYF
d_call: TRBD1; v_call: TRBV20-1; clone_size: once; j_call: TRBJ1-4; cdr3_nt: TGCAGTGCTAGCCACGGGACAGGGGGTGGAAAACTGTTTTTT; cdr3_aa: CSASHGTGGGKLFF
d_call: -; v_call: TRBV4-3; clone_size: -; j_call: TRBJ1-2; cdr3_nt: TGCGCCAGCAGCCAAGATATGCAGGGTCGAGCGTGTGGCTACACCTTC; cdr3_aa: CASSQDMQGRACGYTF
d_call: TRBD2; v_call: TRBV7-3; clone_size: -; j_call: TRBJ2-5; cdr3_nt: TGTGCCAGCAGCTGGACTAGCGGGAGGGGACCCGGTGCTGTGCAGTACTTC; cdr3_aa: CASSWTSGRGPGAVQYF
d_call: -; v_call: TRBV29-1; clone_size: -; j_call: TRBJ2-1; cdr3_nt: TGCAGCGTTCGGCCAATTGGTGAGCAGTTCTTC; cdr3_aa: CSVRPIGEQFF
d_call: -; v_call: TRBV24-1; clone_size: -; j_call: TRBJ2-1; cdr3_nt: TGTGCCACCAGTAAGGACAATGAGCAGTTCTTC; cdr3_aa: CATSKDNEQFF
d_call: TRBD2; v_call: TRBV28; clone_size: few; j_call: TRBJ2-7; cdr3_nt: TGTGCCAGCAGGGAAAAGACTAGCGGGAGGATCTACGAGCAGTACTTC; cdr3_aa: CASREKTSGRIYEQYF
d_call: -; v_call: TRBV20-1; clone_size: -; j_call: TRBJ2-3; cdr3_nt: TGCAGTGCCCCCCTCCGGGTCACAGAGGGAGATACGCAGTATTTT; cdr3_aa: CSAPLRVTEGDTQYF
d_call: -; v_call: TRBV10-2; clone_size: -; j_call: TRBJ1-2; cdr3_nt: TGCGCCAGCAGTGAGCCAGGGCTCGGCGATGGCTACACCTTC; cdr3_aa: CASSEPGLGDGYTF
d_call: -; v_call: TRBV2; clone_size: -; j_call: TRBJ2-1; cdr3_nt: TGTGCCAGCAGTGCCCGACAGGCCTCCTACAATGAGCAGTTCTTC; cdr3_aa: CASSARQASYNEQFF
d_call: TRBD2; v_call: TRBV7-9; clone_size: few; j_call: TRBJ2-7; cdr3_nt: TGTGCCAGCAGCCTATATGAGGCGGGAGGCTACGAGCAGTACTTC; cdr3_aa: CASSLYEAGGYEQYF
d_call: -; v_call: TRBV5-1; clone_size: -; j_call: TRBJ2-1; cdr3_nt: TGCGCCAGCAGCTTGGCCGTCACTAGCTCCTACAATGAGCAGTTCTTC; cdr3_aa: CASSLAVTSSYNEQFF
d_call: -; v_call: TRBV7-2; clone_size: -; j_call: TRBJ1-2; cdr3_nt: TGTGCCAGCAGCTCCCGGGCAGGACAGAACTATGGCTACACCTTC; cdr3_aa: CASSSRAGQNYGYTF
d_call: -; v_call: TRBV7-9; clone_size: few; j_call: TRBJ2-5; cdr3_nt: TGTGCCAGCAGTCCCACCCCACTACAGGGAGGAGAGACCCAGTACTTC; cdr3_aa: CASSPTPLQGGETQYF
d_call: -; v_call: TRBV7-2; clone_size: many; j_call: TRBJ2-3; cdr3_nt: TGTGCCAGCAGCTTAGTATCCGGGTCCGCAGATACGCAGTATTTT; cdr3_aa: CASSLVSGSADTQYF
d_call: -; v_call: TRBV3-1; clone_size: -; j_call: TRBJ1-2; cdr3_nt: TGTGCCAGCAGCCAAGATATACCCAGACCGGGATCCTTGTATGGCTACACCTTC; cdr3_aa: CASSQDIPRPGSLYGYTF
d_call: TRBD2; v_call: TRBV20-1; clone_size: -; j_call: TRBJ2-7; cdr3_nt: TGCAGTGCTAGAGGGGGGGGGGGACTAGCGTCCTACGAGCAGTACTTC; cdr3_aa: CSARGGGGLASYEQYF
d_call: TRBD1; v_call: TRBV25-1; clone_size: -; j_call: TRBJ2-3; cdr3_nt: TGTGCCAGCAGTGCTCCCGGGACAGGGAAAGATACGCAGTATTTT; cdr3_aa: CASSAPGTGKDTQYF
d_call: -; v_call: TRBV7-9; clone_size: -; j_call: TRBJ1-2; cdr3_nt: TGTGCCAGCAGCCTAGCGTGGGGTTCGGACTCCTATGGCTACACCTTC; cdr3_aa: CASSLAWGSDSYGYTF
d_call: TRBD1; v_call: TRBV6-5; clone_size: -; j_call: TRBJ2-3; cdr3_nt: TGTGCCGGCAGTTACGAGGGACAGGGAAGAGATACGCAGTATTTT; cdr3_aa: CAGSYEGQGRDTQYF
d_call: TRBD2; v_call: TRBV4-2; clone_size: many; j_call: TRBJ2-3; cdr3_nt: TGTGCCAGCAGCCGCAAACTAGCGGGAATGGAAGATACGCAGTATTTT; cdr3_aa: CASSRKLAGMEDTQYF
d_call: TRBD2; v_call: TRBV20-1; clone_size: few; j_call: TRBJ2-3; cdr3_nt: TGCAGTGCTAGGGGGACTGGCGGGGGGCTAAACACGCAGTATTTT; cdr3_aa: CSARGTGGGLNTQYF
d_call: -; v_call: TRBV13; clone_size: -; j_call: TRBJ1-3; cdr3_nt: TGTGCCAGCAGCGCCCGCACCATGAACTCTGGAAACACCATATATTTT; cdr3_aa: CASSARTMNSGNTIYF